Listed here are 21 T cell receptor beta chains from one sample, sequenced in a study of cytomegalovirus exposure and HLA in healthy donors (dated by TCRdb to about 2017). Library generation was performed with the immunoSEQ multiplex PCR assay. In its TCRdb copy, this immuneACCESS table keeps in-frame sequences only and misses some clones. Where compared with another copy, unresolved V genes explain less than half of these, and the others have no known cause. For this sample there are 150,000 or so clones; 86% appear just once. The ten largest make up around 22% of the sample. The specimen sequenced was PBMCs. The receptors were gathered from a man in his late teens or twenties in good health and CMV-seropositive.

The rearrangement uses TRBV6-5 and TRBJ1-2; D is possibly TRBD1 (6 bases). The CDR3 is 14 residues long. V lost 2 bases to trimming and J lost 6 bases, with 13 bases between them. CDR1 and CDR2 from the germline V gene are MNHEY and SVGAGI. The CDR3 loop is CASSYTQGSHGYTF. The CDR3 DNA follows: TGTGCCAGCAGTTACACCCAGGGGAGCCATGGCTACACCTTC.

This clone has a handful of counts. The rearrangement joins TRBV7-8 to TRBJ1-3, with 7 bases lining up with TRBD1. This CDR3 spans 14 amino acids. V lost 5 bases to trimming and J lost 16 bases; unmatched junction nucleotides: 17. Looked up from germline, CDR1 is SGHVS and CDR2 is FQNEAQ. The CDR3 nucleotides are TGTGCCAGCAGCCAGGCCGGGACAGCCTCAAAGGTTTATTTT. Translation gives CASSQAGTASKVYF.

The chain carries TRBV18 and TRBJ2-6, with 7 bases that match TRBD1. The trim removed 3 bases at V and 0 bases at J, leaving 5 bases unmatched. Germline lookup yields CDR1 KGHSH and CDR2 LQKENI. This CDR3 is built from 17 residues. For the CDR3, the DNA is TGTGCCAGCTCACCGCGACAGGGTAACTCTGGGGCCAACGTCCTGACTTTC. Amino acids: CASSPRQGNSGANVLTF.

J is TRBJ1-1 and V is TRBV4-1, with unresolved D. V was pared by 6 bases and J by 4 bases, with 12 bases between. Looked up from germline, CDR1 is MGHRA and CDR2 is YSYEKL. There are 13 residues in the CDR3. The CDR3 reads CASRGQRGTEAFF. CDR3 sequence (DNA): TGCGCCAGCAGAGGGCAGCGGGGCACTGAAGCTTTCTTT.

This rearrangement joins TRBV19 to TRBJ2-7; TRBD2 matches 9 bases. V lost 3 bases to trimming and J lost 2 bases; unmatched junction nucleotides: 5. CDR1 is LNHDA, CDR2 SQIVND, per germline (reference sequence). CDR3 length: 15 amino acids. The CDR3 here is CASSMRRGGTYEQYF. DNA for the CDR3: TGTGCCAGTAGTATGAGGCGGGGGGGAACCTACGAGCAGTACTTC.

This chain connects TRBV4-3 to TRBJ2-3; TRBD1 matches 10 bases. The CDR3 is 16 amino acids. After removal of 4 bases from V and 1 base from J, the junction contained 5 bases not matched to a gene. Germline-derived CDR1 and CDR2 are LGHNA and YSLEER. CDR3 amino acids: CASSRGQGSGTDTQYF. CDR3 in DNA: TGCGCCAGCAGCCGGGGACAGGGGAGCGGCACAGATACGCAGTATTTT.

This clone is a singleton in its sample. This chain joins TRBV2 and TRBJ2-5; TRBD2 aligns across 10 bases. The J call is in doubt because the DNA end fits TRBJ2-7 better. The CDR3 is 13 amino acids. Germline V gives CDR1 SNHLY, CDR2 FYNNEI. The CDR3 loop reads CASTSGGAYEQYF. The CDR3 DNA reads as TGTGCCAGCACCAGCGGGGGGGCCTACGAGCAGTACTTC.

The V gene is TRBV27, the J gene TRBJ2-7; the D gene is possibly TRBD1 (6 bases). The germline V and J ends were trimmed by 1 base and 3 bases, with 16 bases remaining between them. This CDR3 spans 16 amino acids. The V gene's germline CDR1 is MNHEY and CDR2 SMNVEV (reference sequence). Here the CDR3 reads CASSLYQGSPFYEQYF. The DNA of the CDR3 is TGTGCCAGCAGTTTATATCAGGGGTCCCCCTTCTACGAGCAGTACTTC.

The rearrangement uses TRBV6-1 and TRBJ1-5; D is undetermined. CDR3 size: 14 residues. The V gene lost 5 bases and the J gene lost 0 bases, with 8 bases spanning the gap. Germline V gene data show CDR1 as MNHNS and CDR2 as SASEGT. The CDR3 region is CASSSRYSNQPQHF. CDR3 in DNA: TGTGCCAGCAGTTCGCGTTATAGCAATCAGCCCCAGCATTTT.

This chain connects TRBV16 to TRBJ2-1; D call uncertain. Trimming cost V 0 bases and J 2 bases, with 8 bases left between them. Germline V lookup: CDR1 KGHSY, CDR2 FQNENV. This CDR3 has 15 residues. CDR3 nucleotides: TGTGCCAGCAGCCAATCAAAACTTGCCTACAATGAGCAGTTCTTC. Amino acids: CASSQSKLAYNEQFF.

This rearrangement joins TRBV10-2 to TRBJ2-3; D uncertain. The CDR3 sequence is 13 residues long. Germline V gene lookup returns CDR1 WSHSY and CDR2 SAAADI. Trimming removed 5 bases at V and 0 bases at J, with 6 bases between. The CDR3, as DNA: TGCGCCAGCAGTCTTATTAGCACAGATACGCAGTATTTT. Translating gives CASSLISTDTQYF.

The chain couples TRBV7-9 to TRBJ1-1; possibly TRBD1 for D (6 bases). Germline-derived CDR1 and CDR2 are SEHNR and FQNEAQ (reference sequence). The CDR3 totals 17 residues. V dropped 6 bases and J dropped 0 bases, with 20 bases sitting between them. CDR3 loop: CASSREQGRVVNTEAFF. The CDR3 nucleotides read TGTGCCAGCAGTCGAGAACAGGGACGGGTGGTGAACACTGAAGCTTTCTTT.

This rearrangement joins TRBV6-5 to TRBJ2-5, with TRBD2 matching 10 bases. There are 12 residues in the CDR3. Germline lookup yields CDR1 MNHEY and CDR2 SVGAGI. The trim removed 8 bases at V and 14 bases at J, leaving 11 bases unmatched. The DNA for the CDR3 is TGTGCCAGCTTAGCTAGCGGGAGACCCGGATACTTC. This sequence encodes CASLASGRPGYF.

The chain uses TRBV20-1 and TRBJ2-1; unclear D gene. V lost 3 bases and J lost 12, with 9 bases in between. In germline, CDR1 is DFQATT, CDR2 SNEGSKA (reference sequence). This CDR3 contains 10 residues. The CDR3 region is CSASLEVQFF. CDR3 in DNA: TGCAGTGCTAGTTTAGAGGTGCAGTTCTTC.

The genes are TRBV7-2 and TRBJ2-7, with TRBD2 matching over 10 bases. Trimming removed 3 bases from V and 2 bases from J; junction bases left unmatched: 4. Germline CDR1 and CDR2: SGHTA and FQGNSA. CDR3 length: 15 residues. Here the CDR3 DNA reads TGTGCCAGCAGCTTGTGGACTAGCGGAACCTACGAGCAGTACTTC. It specifies CASSLWTSGTYEQYF.

V and J are TRBV7-3 and TRBJ1-3; D gene ambiguous. The ends were cut back, 5 bases at V and 2 bases at J, with 10 bases in the middle. The CDR3 runs to 14 residues. Germline V gene data show CDR1 as SGHTA and CDR2 as FQGTGA. The CDR3 nucleotides read TGTGCCAGCAGCCGTGGAGGGCCTGGAAACACCATATATTTT. It translates to CASSRGGPGNTIYF. Complete variable domain (other parts from reference TRBV7-3 and TRBJ1-3): GAGVSQTPSNKVTEKGKYVELRCDPISGHTALYWYRQSLGQGPEFLIYFQGTGAADDSGLPNDRFFAVRPEGSVSTLKIQRTERGDSAVYLCASSRGGPGNTIYFGEGSWLTVV.

The chain joins TRBV7-8 to TRBJ1-1; 8 nucleotides agree with TRBD1. The CDR3 sequence is 17 residues long. The J segment lost 2 bases and the V segment lost 2 bases, leaving 10 bases of the junction unmatched. CDR1 and CDR2 (germline): SGHVS, FQNEAQ. The CDR3 sequence: CASSLLSRTGPNTEAFF. DNA of the CDR3: TGTGCCAGCAGCTTACTCTCCCGGACAGGGCCTAACACTGAAGCTTTCTTT.

The J gene is TRBJ2-7, the V gene TRBV18; TRBD1 might be the D (5 bases). Trimming left V 5 bases short and J 5 bases short, with 19 bases between. This CDR3 has 15 residues. Germline CDR1 KGHSH, CDR2 LQKENI. The CDR3 spells CASSTTARRTDEQYF. The CDR3 DNA reads TGTGCCAGCTCAACGACAGCACGGCGAACTGACGAGCAGTACTTC.

The chain joins TRBV6-6 to TRBJ1-1; D remains ambiguous. The CDR3 has 12 residues. Germline V gene data show CDR1 as MNHNY and CDR2 as SVGAGI (reference sequence). Trimming cost V 5 bases and J 3 bases, with 7 bases left between them. The CDR3 is CASSRRDTEAFF. For the CDR3, the DNA is TGTGCCAGCAGTCGGAGGGACACTGAAGCTTTCTTT.

In its sample, this clone was seen a few times. The V call is TRBV28, the J call TRBJ2-7, with TRBD2 identical over 15 bases. Germline CDR1 is MDHEN and CDR2 is SYDVKM. V trimming: 8 bases; J trimming: 5 bases; junction bases outside the gene matches: 1. This CDR3 has 13 residues. In DNA form, the CDR3 reads TGTGCCAGCGGACTAGCGGGGGGGCACGAGCAGTACTTC. Its translation: CASGLAGGHEQYF.

The chain joins TRBV29-1 to TRBJ1-1; 7 nucleotides line up with TRBD1. The CDR3 covers 13 residues. Germline loops: CDR1 SQVTM, CDR2 ANQGSEA. The J segment lost 4 bases and the V segment lost 5 bases, leaving 7 bases of the junction unmatched. The chain's CDR3 is CSVSGQVSTEAFF. Here the CDR3 DNA reads TGCAGCGTTTCCGGACAGGTTAGCACTGAAGCTTTCTTT.